Detailed here is one TCR beta chain. This clonotype was recorded many times. The specificity of this receptor is unknown. No clone much larger than this one lies a single base away; base qualities are absent. The data were obtained in a study of human T cells and chemical hapten exposure (dated by TCRdb to about 2021). In the study overall: For sensitization, 2% DPC in acetone was applied to a roughly 2 cm by roughly 2 cm area of upper inner arm skin. Libraries were combined into a pool for sequencing, and differences in TCR yield between samples came mainly from small differences in library volumes within the pool. The study tracked peripheral blood TCR repertoire changes in vivo during primary and secondary sensitization to the hapten diphenylcyclopropenone (DPC) in alopecia patients. For TCR sequencing, blood came from 25 to 35 alopecia patients at anywhere from one to four time points (pre-sensitization, 2, 6 and 24 weeks). Patch testing on the upper back used Finn chambers containing 0.01% DPC, with scoring done after 6 days according to International Contact Dermatitis Research Group standards. The mostly female patient cohort included alopecia areata with under or over 50% scalp involvement, alopecia totalis and alopecia universalis. Patients additionally received weekly therapeutic DPC doses to the scalp throughout the roughly 23-week study period. Blood samples were taken from patients before sensitization (week 0) and then at 2, 6 and about 24 weeks after DPC sensitization. Broader findings and caveats from the paper: A positive correlation was found between the number of PT1 expanded TCRs and patch test score, with significance reached at thresholds 8, 16 and 32 but not 4. Compared with pre-sensitization or healthy control sets, expanded TCRs formed significantly more large CDR3 similarity clusters, which is consistent with antigen-driven responses. No change with DPC sensitization was found in the number of TCRs above 1 in 1000 frequency, and no evidence of global repertoire structure alterations was found. After repeated subsampling, changes were observed in the strength of the expansion versus patch-test correlation and in the threshold at which the correlation became significant. All patients had alopecia, a presumed autoimmune disease, so their immune response might differ from that of healthy individuals.

In the paper's terms, the time point label means: patch test 2, 6 weeks after DPC sensitization. The treatment or condition label corresponds to: therapeutic diphenylcyclopropenone sensitization with weekly scalp DPC. At every patch-test visit, the blood draw took place before the patch test was put on. Patients were considered eligible if aged 18 to 70, diagnosed with alopecia and deemed suitable for DPC therapy, and patients were excluded if pregnant. Total RNA was isolated from unfractionated whole blood collected in Tempus Blood RNA tubes. The CDR3, cysteine through phenylalanine, is 12 amino acids long. The retained sequence is limited to the CDR3, 36 bases, with the frame set at the first base. Taken from the germline V gene, the CDR1 and CDR2 loops are ENHRY and SYGVKD. Trimmed from V: 1 base; trimmed from J: 6 bases; junction bases lacking a gene match: 0. Library preparation was by RACE. Sequencing took place on a NextSeq 500. During library preparation, unique molecular identifiers were attached to individual cDNA molecules so that TCRs could be counted in a quantitative, reproducible way. Both TCR alpha and TCR beta chains were sequenced from each blood RNA sample. Processing in the source paper ran as follows. A median of about 100,000 TCRs per sample was observed, with a range of about 23,224 to 750,000. V, J and CDR3 annotation of the TCR reads was carried out using the Decombinator software suite. Every sample was subsampled to the same number of TCRs (28,000) for the PS versus PT1 abundance plots. Expanded TCRs were defined as absent before sensitization and observed at least eight times at the 2-week time point. TCRdb cleaned the public reads at Q25 with fastp, built clones with MiXCR and kept in-frame beta chains. Every distinct CDR3 protein forms one entry, paired with its most common genes and DNA. These V and J calls originate from TCRdb's pipeline instead of the authors' own analysis. Within this sample are about 140,000 distinct CDR3 sequences, with about 10% of them counted one time only. 1.4% of the sample comes from the top ten.

The V and J genes are TRBV10-3 and TRBJ2-7, with 7 central nucleotides matching TRBD1. The sample here was whole blood, taken in connection with sensitization to the hapten diphenylcyclopropenone (DPC). This sequence was found in a woman aged 45-65 years with alopecia areata. Some clones in this sample may be carry-over from other donors' samples. This receptor has the CDR3 CAISEYRGEQYF. The DNA sequence is as follows: TGTGCCATCAGTGAGTACAGGGGCGAGCAGTACTTC.